This entry describes one TCR beta chain. There is no known antigen for this receptor. No base quality information exists; no much larger clone differs at one position. The sample's treatment or condition, from its label and the paper: oral pan-JAK inhibitor, 5-10 mg twice daily. Peripheral blood and lesional scalp punch biopsies were obtained from patients with alopecia areata. PBMCs were separated by density centrifugation and stained for CD3, CD4 and CD8, after which CD4+ and CD8+ T cells were sorted on a FACSAria. The library was produced with the immunoSEQ multiplex PCR assay. To provide template for TCR sequencing, every sample had RNA extracted and reverse transcribed into cDNA. First-strand cDNA was synthesized with SuperScript III using a 2:1 mix of oligo-dT and random hexamers. A synthetic immune receptor repertoire was used to gauge amplification bias, and whatever bias remained was removed computationally. The study's own analysis went as follows. Raw reads were preprocessed to remove errors, and CDR3 was defined by IMGT conventions from the conserved cysteine to phenylalanine. Clonality was calculated as 1 minus Shannon entropy normalized by log2 of the number of productive unique TCRs. Whether scalp clones were CD4 or CD8 was inferred by matching scalp TCRbeta sequences against CD4 and CD8 repertoires sorted from blood. TCRdb stores this immuneACCESS table with in-frame sequences only. Part of the clones is absent; in the studies checked, under half of the shortfall reflects unresolved V genes, and no reason is known for the rest. V and J calls and clone size are given by that table; D and trimming were obtained from the DNA. The sample contains around 190,000 clones, roughly 60% of them found a single time. The top ten clones comprise 1.3% of the sample.

This sample was taken from a study of CD8+ T cells in alopecia areata (dated by TCRdb to the late 2010s). Describing the broader study: The treated patients, all with moderate-to-severe alopecia areata, were enrolled in an open-label pilot trial of oral tofacitinib given at 5 to 10 mg twice daily. Clonality in the scalp was compared among normal scalp (n=4), patchy alopecia areata scalp (n=8), and alopecia totalis/universalis scalp (n=8). In both human patients and the C3H/HeJ mouse model, the study applied high-throughput TCRbeta sequencing to look at T cell clonal expansion in alopecia areata. For the treated patients, the SALT score, which quantifies what percentage of scalp surface area is affected, served as the measure of disease severity. RNA came from the PAXgene miRNA kit for fixed scalp, the miRNeasy kit for PBMCs, and the RNeasy kit for mouse skin. On the human side, TCRbeta sequencing was run on scalp tissue and on sorted CD4+ and CD8+ peripheral blood T cells from healthy controls and from alopecia areata patients with either patchy or totalis/universalis disease. immunoSEQ multiplex PCR using 35 Vbeta forward primers and 13 Jbeta reverse primers was used to amplify TCRbeta CDR3 regions. Tofacitinib was administered for 6 to 18 months, and 6 months of follow-up off drug were then conducted to assess delayed response and recurrence. Tofacitinib-treated patients had biopsies at baseline and at 4 and 24 weeks of treatment, with a later scalp biopsy in several patients.

Paper-wide results and their limitations: Unlike mouse skin, where gammadelta T cells dominate, normal human skin contains resident alphabeta T cells that get sequenced too, which complicates analysis of the scalp TCR repertoire. Scalp clonality and the number of expanded CD8+ clones among the top 100 scalp clones were significantly decreased by tofacitinib. During tofacitinib treatment, many expanded lesional clones stuck around in both scalp and blood, and this persistence may partly explain why relapse happens after treatment is stopped. Lesional scalp, especially in alopecia totalis/universalis, showed higher clonality and more expanded CD8+ clones than normal scalp, suggesting antigenic drive. Shared TCR sequences between patients were less evident than in mice, which may be partly attributable to HLA diversity in the patient population. Because the treated cohort was small and included a single nonresponder, larger studies are needed to assess links between baseline CD8+ expansion and response.

The TCR sequence derives from a human donor with alopecia areata. Sequenced material: CD4+ T cells sorted from blood, taken around week 50, from a patient treated with tofacitinib.

The bases are TGCGCCAGCAGGGCCGGACAGGCGAGCTCTGGGGCCAACGTCCTGACTTTC. This translates into CASRAGQASSGANVLTF. The receptor chain draws on TRBV5-1 and TRBJ2-6; 7 central nucleotides agree with TRBD1. Trimming removed 5 bases from V and 0 bases from J; the gene matches leave 8 bases unexplained. Taken from the germline V gene, the CDR1 and CDR2 loops are SGHRS and YFSETQ. From cysteine to phenylalanine, the CDR3 is 17 amino acids long. The kept DNA is CDR3 alone, 51 bases in frame from the first base.